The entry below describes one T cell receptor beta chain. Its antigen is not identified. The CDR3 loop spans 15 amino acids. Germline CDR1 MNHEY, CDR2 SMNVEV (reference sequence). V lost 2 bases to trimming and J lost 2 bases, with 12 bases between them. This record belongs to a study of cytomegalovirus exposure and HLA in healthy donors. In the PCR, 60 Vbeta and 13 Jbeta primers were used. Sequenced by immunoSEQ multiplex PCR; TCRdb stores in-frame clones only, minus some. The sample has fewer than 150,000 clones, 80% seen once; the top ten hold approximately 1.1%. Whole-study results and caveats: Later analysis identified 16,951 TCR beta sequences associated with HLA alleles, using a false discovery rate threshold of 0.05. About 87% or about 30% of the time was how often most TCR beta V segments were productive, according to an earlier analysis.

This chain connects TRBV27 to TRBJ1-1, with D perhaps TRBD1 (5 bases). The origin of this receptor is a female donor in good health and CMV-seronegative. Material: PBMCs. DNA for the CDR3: TGTGCCAGCAGTTTAGAATCTCAGGGCAACACTGAAGCTTTCTTT. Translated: CASSLESQGNTEAFF.